This TCR beta chain was obtained from a study of cytomegalovirus exposure and HLA in healthy donors. General observations from the study: Confirmation was obtained in vitro that a few CMV-associated chains are specific for CMV antigens.

The CDR3 runs to 14 residues. Germline lookup yields CDR1 LNHDA and CDR2 SQIVND (reference sequence). Trimming removed 6 bases from V and 2 bases from J, with 13 bases in between. The assay was immunoSEQ multiplex PCR, and TCRdb's table has in-frame clones only and misses some. The repertoire holds 95,000 to 150,000 clones, with roughly 90% as singletons. On this clone itself: The antigen remains unidentified.

The source is a woman between 18 and 29 years old in good health and CMV-seropositive. The sequenced material came from PBMCs. V and J are TRBV19 and TRBJ1-1; possibly TRBD1 for D (5 bases). The CDR3 DNA sequence: TGTGCCAGTAGCCCAGGGTATCTCAACACTGAAGCTTTCTTT. Translation gives CASSPGYLNTEAFF.